This T cell receptor (beta chain) was profiled in a study of tissue T cells after allogeneic stem cell transplantation. With respect to this clone: Gene labels here are mouse ones. The read gets to within 1 residue of the CDR3 end, and the germline J gene fills in the rest.

There are 15 residues in the CDR3. Trimming cost V 3 bases and J 0 bases; bases outside gene matches: 2. Germline V gene data show CDR1 as MSHET and CDR2 as SYDVDS. Time point indicated: mouse harvest day 14 after allogeneic transplant. Each mouse received 10^7 T-cell-depleted marrow cells plus 10^6 splenic CD5+ T cells by tail vein. Tissues came from B6→BALB/c major-mismatch GVHD mice at day 7 or 14. TCRdb keeps only in-frame clones here, not all; method: immunoSEQ multiplex PCR. The table shows approximately 4,000 clones, with around 46% occurring only once. The specimen sequenced was lymph node tissue. The chain couples TRBV29 to TRBJ2-5; 8 bases are shared with TRBD1. The receptor's source is a female BALB/c mouse given C57BL/6 T cells with graft-versus-host disease after an allogeneic hematopoietic cell transplant. The CDR3 bases that were read are TGTGCTAGCAGTTTCCGGACAGGGAACCAAGACACCCAGTAC. Encoded protein: CASSFRTGNQDTQY. The CDR3 in its entirety is CASSFRTGNQDTQYF.